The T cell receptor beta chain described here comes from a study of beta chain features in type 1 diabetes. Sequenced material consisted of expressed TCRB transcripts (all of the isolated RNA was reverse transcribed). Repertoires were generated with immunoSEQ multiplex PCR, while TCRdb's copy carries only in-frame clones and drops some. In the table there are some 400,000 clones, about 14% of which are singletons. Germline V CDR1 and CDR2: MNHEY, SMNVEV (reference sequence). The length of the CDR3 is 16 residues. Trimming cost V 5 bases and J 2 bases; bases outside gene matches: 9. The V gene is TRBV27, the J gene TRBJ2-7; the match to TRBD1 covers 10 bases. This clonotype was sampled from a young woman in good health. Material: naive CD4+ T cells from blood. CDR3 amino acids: CASSQRTGGVPYEQYF. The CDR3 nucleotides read TGTGCCAGCAGTCAACGGACAGGGGGGGTCCCCTACGAGCAGTACTTC.